The present TCR beta chain was sequenced within a study of molecular identifiers for immune sequencing clone quantification. Findings of the study overall: Clone sizes could be underestimated for highly expanded clones when identical TCR molecules share a barcode.

Looked up from germline, CDR1 is SGHNT and CDR2 is YYREEE (reference sequence). V was clipped by 7 bases and J by 6 bases; unmatched bases: 7. The CDR3 has 13 residues. To note about this clonotype: What it binds is not known.

TCRdb re-derived calls from the PCR reads in MiXCR, one entry per CDR3 protein. The table records 490,000 or so distinct CDR3 sequences, about 25% of them present only once. This TCR came from a human donor in good health. Some libraries in this study had Jurkat cell RNA spiked in. V gene TRBV5-4 combines with J gene TRBJ2-4, with TRBD1 matching 7 bases. The sequenced material came from naive CD8+ T cells from blood, with Jurkat cell RNA spiked in. Sample subset: FACS-sorted CD8+CD4-CCR7+CD45RA+ naive T cells. The CDR3 loop reads CASGEGTVNIQYF. CDR3 nucleotides: TGTGCCAGCGGCGAAGGGACAGTAAACATTCAGTACTTC.